The 17 T cell receptor beta chains below all came from one sample that was sequenced in a study of T cells expressing NK-cell markers. TCRdb re-called the 5' RACE reads and gives one entry per CDR3 protein, without DNA. The sample has 140,000 or so distinct CDR3 sequences, and its top ten clones hold 12%. Source material: blood T cells: a sorted CD56 or NKG2C T cell subset, CD4+ or CD8+ T cells, or bulk PBMC T cells (not recorded which). The receptors derive from a man aged 18 to 29 in good health.

V usage is TRBV12-3 or TRBV12-4 and J usage is TRBJ2-1; TCRdb gives TRBD1 as the D gene, but with no DNA this cannot be confirmed. The CDR3 extends over 15 amino acids. This CDR3 reads CASSLGGGVKNEQFF.

The V call is TRBV29-1, the J call TRBJ2-1. The V gene's germline CDR1 is SQVTM and CDR2 ANQGSEA. This CDR3 contains 12 residues. CDR3 amino acids: CSVDCPHNEQFF.

The rearrangement uses TRBV7-9 and TRBJ2-3; the TCRdb call, TRBD2, lacks DNA for checking. CDR1 is SEHNR and CDR2 is FQNEAQ in the germline V gene (reference sequence). This CDR3 comprises 15 residues. The CDR3 reads CASSSSDSVTDTQYF.

The chain employs TRBV3-1 and TRBJ2-2; TCRdb's assignment of TRBD1 cannot be checked, as there is no DNA. The length of the CDR3 is 15 residues. Germline loops: CDR1 LGHDT, CDR2 YNNKEL (reference sequence). CDR3 in amino acids: CASLMRGANTGELFF.

The V gene is TRBV21-1, the J gene TRBJ2-1; TCRdb lists TRBD2, though no DNA is available to test this call. TRBV21-1 is a documented pseudogene. The CDR3 runs 16 residues. The CDR3 sequence is CASSTLTSPGYNEQFF.

V is TRBV11-3 and J is TRBJ2-1; without DNA, the TCRdb call of TRBD2 cannot be checked. This CDR3 is built from 17 residues. The germline V gene encodes CDR1 SGHNT and CDR2 YENEEA. The CDR3: CASSLYGTSGSHNEQFF.

The chain has TRBV10-2 and TRBJ2-1; as DNA is missing, the TRBD2 call by TCRdb cannot be tested. Germline V gene lookup returns CDR1 WSHSY and CDR2 SAAADI. The CDR3 contains 16 residues. The CDR3 region is CASSRGLAGVGNEQFF.

V gene TRBV12-3 or TRBV12-4 combines with J gene TRBJ2-7. This CDR3 comprises 13 residues. This chain's CDR3 is CASSLVGTYEQYF.

CDR3 sequence reads: CASSQLDRGTFTDTQYF. The V call is TRBV23-1, the J call TRBJ2-3; without DNA, the TCRdb call of TRBD1 cannot be checked. TRBV23-1 is assigned to the ORF class and has an uncertain function. This CDR3 contains 17 residues.

This chain joins TRBV21-1 and TRBJ2-7; TCRdb names TRBD1, which stays unverified in the absence of DNA. TRBV21-1 is an annotated pseudogene. CDR3 length equals 15 residues. This chain's CDR3 is CASSKVFGQGVEQYF.

The rearrangement joins TRBV19 to TRBJ2-2; TCRdb picks TRBD2, but there is no DNA to check that call. CDR1 is LNHDA, CDR2 SQIVND, per germline (reference sequence). The CDR3 consists of 16 residues. CDR3 region: CASSITTSGSSGELFF.

V is TRBV20-1 and J is TRBJ2-1; no DNA is available, so the TRBD2 call from TCRdb remains unchecked. The CDR3 length is 13 residues. In germline, CDR1 is DFQATT, CDR2 SNEGSKA (reference sequence). This chain's CDR3 is CSASPGGDNEQFF.

CDR3 protein: CASSGTAENTEAFF. The rearrangement joins TRBV6-1 to TRBJ1-1. Germline loops: CDR1 MNHNS, CDR2 SASEGT. The CDR3 contains 14 residues.

The V gene is TRBV6-5, the J gene TRBJ1-2; TCRdb reports TRBD1, a call that lacks DNA to check it against. Germline V gene sequence: CDR1 MNHEY, CDR2 SVGAGI. The CDR3 has 17 amino acids. CDR3 protein: CASSSGTTSPRPYGYTF.

The gene calls are TRBV30 and TRBJ2-1; as DNA is missing, the TRBD2 call by TCRdb cannot be tested. Germline CDR1 and CDR2: GTSNPN and SVGIG (reference sequence). CDR3 length: 18 residues. The CDR3 sequence is CAWTSGFGPLSRYNEQFF.

This chain joins TRBV9 and TRBJ2-5. This CDR3 contains 12 residues. Germline CDR1 reads SGDLS; CDR2 reads YYNGEE. This chain's CDR3 is CASSAQQETQYF.

The chain couples TRBV19 to TRBJ2-2. Germline loops: CDR1 LNHDA, CDR2 SQIVND (reference sequence). This CDR3 has 13 residues. The CDR3 protein is CAGSEINTGELFF.